This entry lists 23 T cell receptor beta chains sequenced from one sample in a study of T cells after yellow fever vaccination. TCRdb re-analysed the 5' RACE reads in MiXCR, keeping a single row per CDR3 protein. In the table there are about 580,000 distinct CDR3 sequences, about 15% of which are singletons. The sample in question was PBMCs, obtained 5 days after the first yellow fever vaccination. Source of these receptors: a man younger than 35 who received the YFV17D yellow fever vaccine.

This clonotype occurred a few times. This chain links TRBV5-1 with TRBJ2-5, with 7 positions matching TRBD1. The CDR3 has 14 amino acids. The germline V gene has CDR1 SGHRS and CDR2 YFSETQ. The ends lost 4 bases at V and 3 bases at J; junction bases unmatched: 6. Written as DNA, the CDR3 is TGCGCCAGCAGCCTCCGGGACAGAGAAGAGACCCAGTACTTC. This codes for CASSLRDREETQYF.

This clonotype was seen a handful of times. J is TRBJ2-1 and V is TRBV5-1; D remains ambiguous. Germline V gene sequence: CDR1 SGHRS, CDR2 YFSETQ. The germline V and J ends were trimmed by 0 bases and 6 bases, with 13 bases remaining between them. This CDR3 spans 15 amino acids. The CDR3 sequence: CASSLGLEPFNEQFF. CDR3 nucleotides: TGCGCCAGCAGCTTGGGGCTAGAACCCTTCAATGAGCAGTTCTTC.

This clonotype has more than one count but fewer than ten. CDR3 amino acids: CASSHAAGGSSPLHF. CDR3 nucleotides: TGCGCCAGCAGCCATGCCGCCGGGGGGAGTTCACCCCTCCACTTT. The chain is built from TRBV4-3 and TRBJ1-6, with D possibly being TRBD1 (5 bases). The V and J ends lost 3 bases and 9 bases respectively, with 15 bases between them. Per germline, CDR1 LGHNA and CDR2 YSLEER. The CDR3 extends over 15 amino acids.

The V call is TRBV5-4, the J call TRBJ2-5, with 7 bases lining up with TRBD1. The CDR3 totals 13 residues. Germline CDR1 and CDR2: SGHNT and YYREEE (reference sequence). Germline trimming cut 4 bases from V and 7 bases from J; bases unmatched to any gene: 7. CDR3 residues: CASSDDRAGTQYF. Written as DNA, the CDR3 is TGTGCCAGCAGCGACGACAGGGCAGGGACCCAGTACTTC.

This clonotype was seen a few times. The J gene is TRBJ2-1, the V gene TRBV6-4; D is perhaps TRBD2 (6 bases). V lost 0 bases, J lost 0 bases, and 6 bases lay in between. From germline, CDR1 is MRHNA and CDR2 SNTAGT. The CDR3 has 15 residues. The CDR3 is CASSDSAGSYNEQFF. The CDR3 DNA reads as TGTGCCAGCAGTGACTCAGCGGGCTCCTACAATGAGCAGTTCTTC.

There are a few counts of this clonotype. The chain carries TRBV7-2 and TRBJ1-4; D is perhaps TRBD1 (5 bases). V lost 1 base and J 12 bases, leaving 15 bases between the germline ends. Germline V CDR1 and CDR2: SGHTA, FQGNSA. This CDR3 comprises 14 residues. This CDR3 reads CASSLEGTTGELFF. The CDR3 DNA reads as TGTGCCAGCAGCTTAGAAGGGACCACCGGGGAACTGTTTTTT.

In this sample, this clonotype turned up a few times. The chain uses TRBV20-1 and TRBJ2-1, with 9 bases lining up with TRBD2. CDR3 size: 16 residues. Germline assignment: CDR1 DFQATT and CDR2 SNEGSKA (reference sequence). The trim removed 1 base at V and 2 bases at J, leaving 6 bases unmatched. CDR3 residues: CSARVGGGAPYNEQFF. Here the CDR3 DNA reads TGCAGTGCTAGAGTGGGCGGGGGGGCTCCCTACAATGAGCAGTTCTTC.

This clonotype turned up a few times. The chain is built from TRBV6-2 or TRBV6-3 and TRBJ2-2; no definite D call. This CDR3 spans 18 amino acids. CDR1 and CDR2 from the germline V gene are MNHEY and SVGEGT. The V gene lost 0 bases and the J gene lost 4 bases, with 18 bases spanning the gap. The CDR3 reads CASSYSLELVRRTGELFF. Here the CDR3 DNA reads TGTGCCAGCAGTTACTCTCTTGAGCTAGTACGTCGCACCGGGGAGCTGTTTTTT.

The J gene is TRBJ1-4, the V gene TRBV4-1, with D uncertain. There are 14 residues in the CDR3. CDR1 and CDR2 from the germline V gene are MGHRA and YSYEKL. The V end lost 3 bases, the J end lost 5 bases, and 10 bases lay between the germline ends. CDR3 loop: CASSQGLGNEKLFF. CDR3 DNA sequence: TGCGCCAGCAGCCAGGGTCTGGGAAATGAAAAACTGTTTTTT.

This clonotype was recorded many times. The rearrangement links TRBV3-1 to TRBJ2-1; D may be TRBD2 (5 bases). Per germline, CDR1 LGHDT and CDR2 YNNKEL (reference sequence). CDR3 size: 15 residues. Trimming took off 4 bases at V and 8 bases at J, with 18 bases between the two ends. The CDR3 protein is CASSPGPGGVYEQFF. CDR3 sequence (DNA): TGTGCCAGCAGCCCCGGGCCTGGAGGCGTGTATGAGCAGTTCTTC.

The table lists this clonotype with a few counts. V usage is TRBV20-1 and J usage is TRBJ1-1; no definite D call. The germline V gene encodes CDR1 DFQATT and CDR2 SNEGSKA (reference sequence). The V and J ends lost 6 bases and 0 bases respectively, with 20 bases between them. This CDR3 is 16 amino acids long. The CDR3 bases are TGCAGTGCGCGGGGTCCGAAACGCCTGATGAACACTGAAGCTTTCTTT. It codes for CSARGPKRLMNTEAFF.

The CDR3 DNA reads as TGTGCCAGCAGCTATTCAACAGGGGATTCACCCCTCCACTTT. It encodes CASSYSTGDSPLHF. This chain uses TRBV5-4 with TRBJ1-6; TRBD1 matches 7 bases. The V and J ends lost 3 bases and 8 bases, in that order; junction bases with no gene match: 5. Germline V lookup: CDR1 SGHNT, CDR2 YYREEE (reference sequence). The CDR3 extends over 14 amino acids.

The rearrangement links TRBV5-1 to TRBJ2-3; D perhaps matches TRBD2 (5 bases). CDR3 length: 13 residues. V was trimmed by 6 bases and J by 1 base, leaving 9 bases between them. Germline assignment: CDR1 SGHRS and CDR2 YFSETQ. The CDR3 region is CASNDYRTDTQYF. The CDR3 bases are TGCGCCAGCAATGACTATCGCACAGATACGCAGTATTTT.

This clonotype was seen more than once but under ten times. The chain links TRBV5-1 to TRBJ2-2; TRBD1 might be the D (5 bases). The CDR3 sequence is 16 residues long. From germline, CDR1 is SGHRS and CDR2 YFSETQ. V was trimmed by 5 bases and J by 1 base, leaving 15 bases between them. As DNA, the CDR3 is TGCGCCAGCAGATTATCGGCAGGGTGGAACACCGGGGAGCTGTTTTTT. Encoded protein: CASRLSAGWNTGELFF.

The chain joins TRBV11-1 to TRBJ2-1; TRBD2 aligns across 8 bases. J was trimmed by 7 bases and V by 7 bases; bases with no gene match: 12. This CDR3 contains 15 residues. In germline, CDR1 is SGHAT, CDR2 FQDESV (reference sequence). CDR3 nucleotides: TGTGCCAGCACCTCTCTTGAGGTAGCGGGGAATGAGCAGTTCTTC. Protein product: CASTSLEVAGNEQFF.

The chain links TRBV4-1 to TRBJ2-5; D uncertain. This CDR3 has 14 residues. Germline V gene sequence: CDR1 MGHRA, CDR2 YSYEKL. The V end was cut by 0 bases, the J end by 1 base, with 6 bases between. CDR3 sequence reads: CASSQDSTQETQYF. Written as DNA, the CDR3 is TGCGCCAGCAGCCAAGATTCTACCCAAGAGACCCAGTACTTC.

Concerning this clonotype itself: Germline and junction disagree at one end, which may indicate a read error. The chain joins TRBV29-1 to TRBJ1-4; the D gene is possibly TRBD1 (5 bases). Germline V lookup: CDR1 SQVTM, CDR2 ANQGSEA. This CDR3 has 13 amino acids. CDR3 sequence reads: CSAEVGSGRKLFF. The CDR3 DNA sequence: TGCAGCGCTGAAGTCGGGTCGGGACGAAAACTGTTTTTT.

This clonotype was detected only a few times. The CDR3: CASSQVIGASSYNEQFF. DNA of the CDR3: TGTGCCAGCAGCCAAGTAATCGGGGCGAGCTCCTACAATGAGCAGTTCTTC. The rearrangement uses TRBV3-1 and TRBJ2-1; perhaps D is TRBD1 or TRBD2 (5 bases each). The V gene's germline CDR1 is LGHDT and CDR2 YNNKEL (reference sequence). CDR3 size: 17 residues. Trimming took off 1 base at V and 0 bases at J, with 13 bases between the two ends.

The J gene is TRBJ2-3, the V gene TRBV5-4, with D perhaps being TRBD1 or TRBD2 (6 bases each). Trimming left V 1 base short and J 1 base short, with 13 bases between. CDR1 SGHNT and CDR2 YYREEE come from the germline V gene (reference sequence). CDR3 length: 16 residues. The CDR3 spells CASSLNLGGRTDTQYF. The CDR3 DNA sequence: TGTGCCAGCAGCTTGAATCTAGGGGGGCGCACAGATACGCAGTATTTT.

This clonotype was recorded at least ten times. The rearrangement joins TRBV7-9 to TRBJ2-5, with 7 bases fitting TRBD1. This CDR3 has 14 residues. V gave up 4 bases and J gave up 0 bases; unmatched junction bases: 2. CDR1 and CDR2 (germline): SEHNR, FQNEAQ (reference sequence). The CDR3 bases are TGTGCCAGCAGCTCACAGGGGTACCAAGAGACCCAGTACTTC. Amino acid sequence: CASSSQGYQETQYF.

V usage is TRBV4-1 and J usage is TRBJ2-5, with D uncertain. V was shortened by 3 bases and J by 2 bases, with 16 bases between the two germline ends. The CDR3 is made up of 16 amino acids. Germline V gene data show CDR1 as MGHRA and CDR2 as YSYEKL. The CDR3 protein is CASSQIPGEPQETQYF. The CDR3 DNA sequence: TGCGCCAGCAGCCAGATCCCAGGAGAACCACAAGAGACCCAGTACTTC.

In its sample, this clonotype was seen a few times. The CDR3 sequence: CASSKNTVSTDTQYF. CDR3 nucleotide sequence: TGCGCCAGCAGCAAAAACACGGTCAGCACAGATACGCAGTATTTT. The chain recombines TRBV5-1 with TRBJ2-3; no clear D. The CDR3 consists of 15 residues. V lost 4 bases to trimming and J lost 0 bases, with 12 bases between them. Looked up from germline, CDR1 is SGHRS and CDR2 is YFSETQ.

The sample holds a few counts of this clonotype. The CDR3 nucleotides are TGCGCCAGCAGCCAAGTCTACTGCCCCTACGAGCAGTACGTC. Protein: CASSQVYCPYEQYV. The rearrangement joins TRBV4-1 to TRBJ2-7; D gene unclear. The germline V and J ends were trimmed by 1 base and 2 bases, with 9 bases remaining between them. The CDR3 has 14 residues. Germline lookup yields CDR1 MGHRA and CDR2 YSYEKL.